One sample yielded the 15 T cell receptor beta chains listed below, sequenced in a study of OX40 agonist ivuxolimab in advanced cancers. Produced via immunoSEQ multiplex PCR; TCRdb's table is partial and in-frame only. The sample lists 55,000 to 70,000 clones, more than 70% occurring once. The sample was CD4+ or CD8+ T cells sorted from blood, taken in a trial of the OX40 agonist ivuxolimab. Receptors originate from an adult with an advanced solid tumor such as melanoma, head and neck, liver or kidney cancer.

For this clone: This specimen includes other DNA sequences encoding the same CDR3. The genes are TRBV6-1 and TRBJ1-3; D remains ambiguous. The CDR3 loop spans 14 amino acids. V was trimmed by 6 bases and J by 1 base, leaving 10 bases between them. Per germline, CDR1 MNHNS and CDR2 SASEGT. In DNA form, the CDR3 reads TGTGCCAGCAGGGGCGGGAGTTCTGGAAACACCATATATTTT. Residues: CASRGGSSGNTIYF.

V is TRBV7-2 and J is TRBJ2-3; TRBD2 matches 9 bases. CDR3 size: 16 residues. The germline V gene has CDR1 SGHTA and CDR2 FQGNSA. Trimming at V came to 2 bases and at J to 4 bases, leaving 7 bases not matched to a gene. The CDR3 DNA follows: TGTGCCAGCAGCTTACTAGCGGGGTTTTTCCCAGATACGCAGTATTTT. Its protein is CASSLLAGFFPDTQYF.

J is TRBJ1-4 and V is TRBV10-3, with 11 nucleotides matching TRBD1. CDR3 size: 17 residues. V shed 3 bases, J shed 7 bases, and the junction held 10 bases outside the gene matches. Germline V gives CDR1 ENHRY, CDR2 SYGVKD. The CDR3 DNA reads TGTGCCATCAGTGACCCGGGACAGGGGGATCGGAGTGAAAAACTGTTTTTT. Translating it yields CAISDPGQGDRSEKLFF.

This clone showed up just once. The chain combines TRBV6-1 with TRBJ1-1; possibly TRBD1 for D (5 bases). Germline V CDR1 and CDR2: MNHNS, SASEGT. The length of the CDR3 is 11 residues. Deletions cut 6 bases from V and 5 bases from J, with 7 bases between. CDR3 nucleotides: TGTGCCAGCAGCCAGGGTACTGAAGCTTTCTTT. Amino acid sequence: CASSQGTEAFF.

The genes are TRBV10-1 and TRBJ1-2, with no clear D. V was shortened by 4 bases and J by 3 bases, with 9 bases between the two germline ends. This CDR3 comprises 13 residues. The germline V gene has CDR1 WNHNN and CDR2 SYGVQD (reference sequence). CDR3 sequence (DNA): TGCGCCAGCAGTGCGACCGCCGACTATGGCTACACCTTC. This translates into CASSATADYGYTF.

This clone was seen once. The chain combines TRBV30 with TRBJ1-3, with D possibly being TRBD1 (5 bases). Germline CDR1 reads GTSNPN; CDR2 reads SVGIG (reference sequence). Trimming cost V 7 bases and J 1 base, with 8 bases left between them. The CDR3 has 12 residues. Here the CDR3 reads CASGQSGNTIYF. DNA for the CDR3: TGTGCCTCAGGACAATCTGGAAACACCATATATTTT.

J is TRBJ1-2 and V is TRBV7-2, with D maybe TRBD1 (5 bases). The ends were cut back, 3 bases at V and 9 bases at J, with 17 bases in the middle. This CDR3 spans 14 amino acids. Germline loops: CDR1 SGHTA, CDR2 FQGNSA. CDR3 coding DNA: TGTGCCAGCAGCTTCCAGGGCGGCAATTTTCGCTACACCTTC. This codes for CASSFQGGNFRYTF.

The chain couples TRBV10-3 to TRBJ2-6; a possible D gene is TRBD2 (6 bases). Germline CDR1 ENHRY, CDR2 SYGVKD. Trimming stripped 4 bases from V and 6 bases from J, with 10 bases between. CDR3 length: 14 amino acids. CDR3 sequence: CAISAGEEANVLTF. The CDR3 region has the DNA TGTGCCATCAGTGCCGGGGAGGAGGCCAACGTCCTGACTTTC.

The DNA of the CDR3 is TGTGCCAGCAGCCCGGAGATCCGGGACCCCAGTGGCTACACCTTC. Protein product: CASSPEIRDPSGYTF. V usage is TRBV5-5 and J usage is TRBJ1-2, with D tentatively TRBD1 (5 bases). V was cut by 4 bases and J by 7 bases, with 20 bases left in between. Looked up from germline, CDR1 is SGHKS and CDR2 is YYEKEE (reference sequence). The CDR3 has 15 amino acids.

The DNA for the CDR3 is TGCGCCAGCAGCCTTCAAATGAACACCGGGGAGCTGTTTTTT. Its protein is CASSLQMNTGELFF. The rearrangement uses TRBV5-1 and TRBJ2-2, with D unresolved. The V and J ends lost 4 bases and 1 base respectively, with 8 bases between them. CDR3 length equals 14 residues. Germline loops: CDR1 SGHRS, CDR2 YFSETQ.

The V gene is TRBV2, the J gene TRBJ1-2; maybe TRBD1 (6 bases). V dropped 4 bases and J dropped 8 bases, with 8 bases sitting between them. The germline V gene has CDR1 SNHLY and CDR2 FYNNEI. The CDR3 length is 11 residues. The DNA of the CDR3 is TGTGCCAGCAGTGGGACAGAAGGCTACACCTTC. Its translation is CASSGTEGYTF.

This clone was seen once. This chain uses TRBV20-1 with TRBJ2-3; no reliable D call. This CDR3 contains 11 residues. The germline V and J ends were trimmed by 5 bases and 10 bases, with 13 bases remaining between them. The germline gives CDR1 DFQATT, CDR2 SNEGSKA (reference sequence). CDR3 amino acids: CSAGSFASQYF. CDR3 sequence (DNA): TGCAGTGCTGGGTCCTTTGCCTCGCAGTATTTT.

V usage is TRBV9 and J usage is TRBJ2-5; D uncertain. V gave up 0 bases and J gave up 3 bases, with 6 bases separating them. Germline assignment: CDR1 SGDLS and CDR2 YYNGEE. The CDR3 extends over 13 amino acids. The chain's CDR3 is CASSVGAKETQYF. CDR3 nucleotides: TGTGCCAGCAGCGTAGGTGCGAAAGAGACCCAGTACTTC.

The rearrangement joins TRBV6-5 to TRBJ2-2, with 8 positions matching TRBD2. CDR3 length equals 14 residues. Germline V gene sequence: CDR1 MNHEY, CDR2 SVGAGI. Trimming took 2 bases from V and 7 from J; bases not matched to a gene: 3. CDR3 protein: CASSYIGTSGELFF. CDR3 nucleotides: TGTGCCAGCAGTTACATAGGGACTAGCGGGGAGCTGTTTTTT.

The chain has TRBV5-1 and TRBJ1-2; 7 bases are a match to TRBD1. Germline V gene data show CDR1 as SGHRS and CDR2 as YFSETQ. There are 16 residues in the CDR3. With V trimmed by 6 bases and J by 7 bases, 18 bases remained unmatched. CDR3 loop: CASTPGDSPNVGGYTF. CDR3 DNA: TGCGCCAGCACCCCCGGGGACAGTCCAAACGTGGGTGGCTACACCTTC.